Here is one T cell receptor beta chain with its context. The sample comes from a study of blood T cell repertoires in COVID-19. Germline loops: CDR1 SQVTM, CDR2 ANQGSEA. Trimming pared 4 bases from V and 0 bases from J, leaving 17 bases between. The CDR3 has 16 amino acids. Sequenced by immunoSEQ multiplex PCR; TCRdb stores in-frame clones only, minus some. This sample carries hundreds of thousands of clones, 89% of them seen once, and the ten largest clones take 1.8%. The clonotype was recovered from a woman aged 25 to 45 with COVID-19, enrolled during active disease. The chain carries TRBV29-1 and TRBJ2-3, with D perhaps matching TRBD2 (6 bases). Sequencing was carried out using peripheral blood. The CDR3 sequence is CSVVLSSAPSTDTQYF. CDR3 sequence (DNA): TGCAGCGTTGTGCTCTCTAGCGCTCCTAGCACAGATACGCAGTATTTT.